One and the same sample provided the 14 T cell receptor beta chains below, sequenced in a study of blood T cell repertoires in COVID-19. Sequencing was performed with immunoSEQ multiplex PCR; in TCRdb, only in-frame clones are kept and a portion is missing. The sample lists around 260,000 clones; approximately 86% were seen once. The material sequenced was peripheral blood. The receptor source for this set is a young man with active or convalescent COVID-19.

This chain uses TRBV4-1 with TRBJ2-7, with TRBD2 matching 8 bases. Per the germline V gene, CDR1 is MGHRA and CDR2 is YSYEKL. V lost 0 bases to trimming and J lost 3 bases; unmatched junction nucleotides: 4. There are 15 residues in the CDR3. As DNA, the CDR3 is TGCGCCAGCAGCCAAGATAACGGGGGGGGCTACGAGCAGTACTTC. Encoded protein: CASSQDNGGGYEQYF.

V is TRBV11-3 and J is TRBJ1-1, with unresolved D. V lost 1 base to trimming and J lost 4 bases, with 7 bases between them. Germline CDR1 and CDR2: SGHNT and YENEEA. This CDR3 contains 13 residues. The CDR3 nucleotides are TGTGCCAGCAGCTTAGGGTCGGTCACTGAAGCTTTCTTT. Its translation: CASSLGSVTEAFF.

The V call is TRBV11-2, the J call TRBJ2-3, with D uncertain. This CDR3 is built from 12 residues. V dropped 3 bases and J dropped 2 bases, with 3 bases sitting between them. CDR1 is SGHAT, CDR2 FQNNGV, per germline. CDR3 residues: CASSFNTDTQYF. As DNA, the CDR3 is TGTGCCAGCAGCTTCAACACAGATACGCAGTATTTT.

V and J are TRBV19 and TRBJ1-5; a possible D gene is TRBD1 (5 bases). The length of the CDR3 is 14 residues. The V gene lost 3 bases and the J gene lost 3 bases, with 9 bases spanning the gap. In germline, CDR1 is LNHDA, CDR2 SQIVND (reference sequence). As DNA, the CDR3 is TGTGCCAGTAGTATCGGGGGGTTCAATCAGCCCCAGCATTTT. It codes for CASSIGGFNQPQHF.

The V call is TRBV5-8, the J call TRBJ1-4; TRBD1 is a possible D gene (5 bases). This CDR3 is 13 amino acids long. V was cut by 3 bases and J by 6 bases, with 9 bases left in between. The germline V gene has CDR1 SGHTS and CDR2 YDEGEE. The CDR3 DNA sequence: TGTGCCAGCAGCTGGGGCTCAGATGAAAAACTGTTTTTT. Amino acids: CASSWGSDEKLFF.

This sequence joins TRBV3-1 (or the pseudogene TRBV3-2) and TRBJ2-5; 12 nucleotides align to TRBD2. Germline loops: CDR1 LGHDT, CDR2 YNNKEL (reference sequence). V trimming: 4 bases; J trimming: 0 bases; junction bases outside the gene matches: 3. The CDR3 covers 16 residues. The CDR3 reads CASSPRLAGDQETQYF. The CDR3 DNA follows: TGTGCCAGCAGCCCGAGACTAGCGGGGGACCAAGAGACCCAGTACTTC.

This rearrangement joins TRBV5-6 to TRBJ2-3, with 8 bases matching TRBD2. V gave up 0 bases and J gave up 4 bases; unmatched junction bases: 7. This CDR3 is 16 amino acids long. Germline V gene data show CDR1 as SGHDT and CDR2 as YYEEEE. The CDR3 region has the DNA TGTGCCAGCAGCTTGGTGGCGGGGGGTAGGTCAGATACGCAGTATTTT. Amino acid sequence: CASSLVAGGRSDTQYF. The full variable domain, completed using reference TRBV5-6 and TRBJ2-3, is DAGVTQSPTHLIKTRGQQVTLRCSPKSGHDTVSWYQQALGQGPQFIFQYYEEEERQRGNFPDRFSGHQFPNYSSELNVNALLLGDSALYLCASSLVAGGRSDTQYFGPGTRLTVL.

The CDR3 nucleotides read TGTGCCAGCAGCTCAAGCAGGGGGCTCGAGTTAAGGAACACTGAAGCTTTCTTT. Residues: CASSSSRGLELRNTEAFF. The chain joins TRBV7-9 to TRBJ1-1; 8 nucleotides line up with TRBD1. CDR3 size: 18 residues. Germline V gene data show CDR1 as SEHNR and CDR2 as FQNEAQ (reference sequence). The V gene end was trimmed by 4 bases and the J gene end by 1 base; junction bases not matched to a gene: 14.

This sequence joins TRBV18 and TRBJ1-1; 9 bases are a match to TRBD1. Germline lookup yields CDR1 KGHSH and CDR2 LQKENI. CDR3 length: 15 residues. After removal of 4 bases from V and 1 base from J, the junction contained 4 bases not matched to a gene. In nucleotides, the CDR3 is TGTGCCAGCTCACAACAGGGGGCGAAGAACACTGAAGCTTTCTTT. As protein: CASSQQGAKNTEAFF.

The rearrangement joins TRBV18 to TRBJ2-7; TRBD1 aligns across 9 bases. The CDR3 is 15 residues long. The V gene end was trimmed by 4 bases and the J gene end by 4 bases; junction bases not matched to a gene: 8. The germline V gene encodes CDR1 KGHSH and CDR2 LQKENI. As DNA, the CDR3 is TGTGCCAGCTCACTTGACCTGGACAGGGGATACGAGCAGTACTTC. Protein: CASSLDLDRGYEQYF.

The chain joins TRBV29-1 to TRBJ1-4; 7 nucleotides match TRBD1. V lost 6 bases and J lost 5; bases outside the gene matches: 6. Germline values: CDR1 SQVTM, CDR2 ANQGSEA. The CDR3 sequence is 13 residues long. CDR3 sequence reads: CSVARGPNEKLFF. The CDR3 DNA reads as TGCAGCGTCGCAAGGGGGCCAAATGAAAAACTGTTTTTT. The whole variable domain, remainder taken from reference TRBV29-1 and TRBJ1-4, is SAVISQKPSRDICQRGTSLTIQCQVDSQVTMMFWYRQQPGQSLTLIATANQGSEATYESGFVIDKFPISRPNLTFSTLTVSNMSPEDSSIYLCSVARGPNEKLFFGSGTQLSVL.

This clone occurred once. This sequence joins TRBV30 and TRBJ1-1; 7 bases are shared with TRBD1. V lost 5 bases and J lost 3; bases outside the gene matches: 6. Germline-derived CDR1 and CDR2 are GTSNPN and SVGIG (reference sequence). CDR3 length: 13 amino acids. The chain's CDR3 is CAWVPTGYTEAFF. Written as DNA, the CDR3 is TGTGCCTGGGTTCCGACAGGGTACACTGAAGCTTTCTTT.

This chain joins TRBV7-2 and TRBJ2-7; 10 nucleotides match TRBD1. The V and J ends lost 5 bases and 4 bases, in that order; junction bases with no gene match: 11. CDR3 size: 16 residues. CDR1 SGHTA and CDR2 FQGNSA come from the germline V gene. The CDR3 DNA reads as TGTGCCAGCAGCGCTGGTGGGGGGGACAGGGGATACGAGCAGTACTTC. It encodes CASSAGGGDRGYEQYF.

CDR3 residues: CASSTGGSNYGYTF. CDR3 DNA sequence: TGTGCCAGTAGTACCGGGGGATCTAACTATGGCTACACCTTC. J is TRBJ1-2 and V is TRBV19; the D gene is possibly TRBD1 (5 bases). V was shortened by 4 bases and J by 0 bases, with 9 bases between the two germline ends. The germline V gene has CDR1 LNHDA and CDR2 SQIVND (reference sequence). The CDR3 is 14 residues long. Looking up the rest from reference TRBV19 and TRBJ1-2 gives the full variable domain: DGGITQSPKYLFRKEGQNVTLSCEQNLNHDAMYWYRQDPGQGLRLIYYSQIVNDFQKGDIAEGYSVSREKKESFPLTVTSAQKNPTAFYLCASSTGGSNYGYTFGSGTRLTVV.